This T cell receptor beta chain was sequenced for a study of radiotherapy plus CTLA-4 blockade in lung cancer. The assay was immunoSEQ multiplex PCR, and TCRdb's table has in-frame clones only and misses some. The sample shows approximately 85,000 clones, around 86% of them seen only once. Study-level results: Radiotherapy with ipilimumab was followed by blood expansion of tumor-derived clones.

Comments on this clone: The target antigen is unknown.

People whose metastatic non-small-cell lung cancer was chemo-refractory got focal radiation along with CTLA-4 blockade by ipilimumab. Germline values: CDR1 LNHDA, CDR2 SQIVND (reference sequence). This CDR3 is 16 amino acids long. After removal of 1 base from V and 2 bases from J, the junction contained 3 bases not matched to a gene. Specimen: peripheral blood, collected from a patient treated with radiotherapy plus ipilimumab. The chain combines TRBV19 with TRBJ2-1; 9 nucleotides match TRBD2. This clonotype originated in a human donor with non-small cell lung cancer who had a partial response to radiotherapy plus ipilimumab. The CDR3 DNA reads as TGTGCCAGTAGTATAGGGCTAGCGGGACCCTACAATGAGCAGTTCTTC. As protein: CASSIGLAGPYNEQFF.